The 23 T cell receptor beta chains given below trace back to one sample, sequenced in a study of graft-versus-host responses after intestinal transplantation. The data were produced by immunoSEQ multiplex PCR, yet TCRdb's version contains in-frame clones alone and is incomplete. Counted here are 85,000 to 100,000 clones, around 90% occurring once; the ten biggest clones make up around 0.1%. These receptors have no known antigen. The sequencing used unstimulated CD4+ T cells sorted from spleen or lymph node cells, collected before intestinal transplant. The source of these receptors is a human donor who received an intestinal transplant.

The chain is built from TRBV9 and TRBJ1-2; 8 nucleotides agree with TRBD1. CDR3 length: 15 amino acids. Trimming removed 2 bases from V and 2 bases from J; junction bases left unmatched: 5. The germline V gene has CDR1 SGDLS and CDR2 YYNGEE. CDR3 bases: TGTGCCAGCAGCGTCGGGACAGGCCAGAACTATGGCTACACCTTC. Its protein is CASSVGTGQNYGYTF.

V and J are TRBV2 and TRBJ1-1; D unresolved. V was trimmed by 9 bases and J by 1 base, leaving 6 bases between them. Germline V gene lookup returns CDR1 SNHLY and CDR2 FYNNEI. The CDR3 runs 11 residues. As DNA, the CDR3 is TGTGCCAGACAAAGGAACACTGAAGCTTTCTTT. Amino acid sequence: CARQRNTEAFF.

The CDR3 nucleotides read TGTGCCAGCAGCGCGGACTTAAGCACAGATACGCAGTATTTT. Its translation: CASSADLSTDTQYF. This rearrangement joins TRBV5-4 to TRBJ2-3, with D possibly matching TRBD2 (5 bases). The germline gives CDR1 SGHNT, CDR2 YYREEE (reference sequence). The CDR3 has 14 residues. V lost 4 bases to trimming and J lost 0 bases, with 9 bases between them.

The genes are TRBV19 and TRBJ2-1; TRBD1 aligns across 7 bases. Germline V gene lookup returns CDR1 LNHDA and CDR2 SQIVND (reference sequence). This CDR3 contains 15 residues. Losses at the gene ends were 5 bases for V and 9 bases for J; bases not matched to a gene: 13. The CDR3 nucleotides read TGTGCCAGTAGTTCGGTTTCAGGCCCAGGGGGTGAGCAGTTCTTC. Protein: CASSSVSGPGGEQFF. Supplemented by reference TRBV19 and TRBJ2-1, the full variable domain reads DGGITQSPKYLFRKEGQNVTLSCEQNLNHDAMYWYRQDPGQGLRLIYYSQIVNDFQKGDIAEGYSVSREKKESFPLTVTSAQKNPTAFYLCASSSVSGPGGEQFFGPGTRLTVL.

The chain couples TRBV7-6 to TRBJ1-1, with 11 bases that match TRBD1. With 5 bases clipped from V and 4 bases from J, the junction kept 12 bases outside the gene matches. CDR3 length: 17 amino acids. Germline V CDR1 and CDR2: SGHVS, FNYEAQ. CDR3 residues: CASSPRTGGSVGTEAFF. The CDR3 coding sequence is TGTGCCAGCAGCCCGCGGACAGGGGGCTCGGTCGGCACTGAAGCTTTCTTT.

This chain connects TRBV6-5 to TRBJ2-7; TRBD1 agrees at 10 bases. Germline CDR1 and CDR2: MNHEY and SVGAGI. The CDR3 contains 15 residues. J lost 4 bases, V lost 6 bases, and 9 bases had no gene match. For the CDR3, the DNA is TGTGCCAGCAGCCACGACAGGGGGCAGGTTTACGAGCAGTACTTC. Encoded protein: CASSHDRGQVYEQYF.

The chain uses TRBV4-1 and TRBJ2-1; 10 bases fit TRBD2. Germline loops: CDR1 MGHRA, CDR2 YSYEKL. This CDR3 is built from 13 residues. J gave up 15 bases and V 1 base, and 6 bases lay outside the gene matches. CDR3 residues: CASSQVASGGLFF. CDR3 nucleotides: TGCGCCAGCAGCCAAGTGGCTAGCGGGGGTTTGTTCTTC.

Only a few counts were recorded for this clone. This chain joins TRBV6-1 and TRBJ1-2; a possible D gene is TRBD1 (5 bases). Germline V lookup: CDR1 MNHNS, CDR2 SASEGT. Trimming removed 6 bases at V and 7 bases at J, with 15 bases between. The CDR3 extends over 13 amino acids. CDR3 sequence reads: CASRSPGLLGYTF. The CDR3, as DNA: TGTGCCAGCAGGTCTCCGGGACTCCTTGGCTACACCTTC.

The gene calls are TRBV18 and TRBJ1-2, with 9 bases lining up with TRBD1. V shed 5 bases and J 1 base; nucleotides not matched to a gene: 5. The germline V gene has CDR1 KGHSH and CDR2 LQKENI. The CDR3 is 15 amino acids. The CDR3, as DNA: TGTGCCAGCTCATCTACAGGGGGCTATAACTATGGCTACACCTTC. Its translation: CASSSTGGYNYGYTF.

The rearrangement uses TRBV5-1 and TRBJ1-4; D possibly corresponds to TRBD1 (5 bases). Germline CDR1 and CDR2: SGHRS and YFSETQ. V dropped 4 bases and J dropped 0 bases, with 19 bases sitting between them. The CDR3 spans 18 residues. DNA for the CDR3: TGCGCCAGCAGCCAGACCCGGGGGGGGGATGCAACTAATGAAAAACTGTTTTTT. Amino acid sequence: CASSQTRGGDATNEKLFF.

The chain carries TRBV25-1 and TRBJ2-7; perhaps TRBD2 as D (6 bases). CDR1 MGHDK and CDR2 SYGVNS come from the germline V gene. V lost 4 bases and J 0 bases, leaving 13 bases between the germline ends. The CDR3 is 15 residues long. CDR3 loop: CASSGFGGTSYEQYF. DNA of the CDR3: TGTGCCAGCAGTGGCTTCGGGGGAACCTCCTACGAGCAGTACTTC.

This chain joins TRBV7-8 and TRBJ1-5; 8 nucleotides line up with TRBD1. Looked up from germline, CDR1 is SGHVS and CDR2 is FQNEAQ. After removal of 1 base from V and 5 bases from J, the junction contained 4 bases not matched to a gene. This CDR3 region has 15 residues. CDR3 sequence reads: CASSLGTGNDQPQHF. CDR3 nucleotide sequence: TGTGCCAGCAGCTTAGGGACAGGGAACGATCAGCCCCAGCATTTT.

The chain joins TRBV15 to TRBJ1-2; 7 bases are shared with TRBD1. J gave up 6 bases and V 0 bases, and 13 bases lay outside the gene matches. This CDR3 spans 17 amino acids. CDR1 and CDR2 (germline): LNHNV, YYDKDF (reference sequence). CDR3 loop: CATSRDRGYGGTDGYTF. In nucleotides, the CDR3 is TGTGCCACCAGCAGAGATAGGGGATACGGAGGGACAGATGGCTACACCTTC.

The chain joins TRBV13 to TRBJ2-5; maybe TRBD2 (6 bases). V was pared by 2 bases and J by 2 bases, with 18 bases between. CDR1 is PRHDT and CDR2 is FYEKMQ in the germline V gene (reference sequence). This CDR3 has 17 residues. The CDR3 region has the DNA TGTGCCAGCAGCTTATCCGGGACTTACTTCGGACAAGAGACCCAGTACTTC. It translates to CASSLSGTYFGQETQYF.

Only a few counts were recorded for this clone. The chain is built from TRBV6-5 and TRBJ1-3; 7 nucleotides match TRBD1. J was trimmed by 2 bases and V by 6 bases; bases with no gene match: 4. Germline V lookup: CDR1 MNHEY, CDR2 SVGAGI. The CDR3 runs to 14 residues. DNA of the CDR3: TGTGCCAGCAGCCTCGACAGGGCTGGAAACACCATATATTTT. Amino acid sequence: CASSLDRAGNTIYF.

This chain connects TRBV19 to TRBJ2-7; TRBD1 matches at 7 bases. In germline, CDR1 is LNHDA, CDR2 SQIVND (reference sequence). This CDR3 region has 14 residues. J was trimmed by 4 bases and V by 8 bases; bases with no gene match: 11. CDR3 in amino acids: CASARGSGEYEQYF. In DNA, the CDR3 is TGTGCCAGTGCCAGGGGGTCCGGGGAGTACGAGCAGTACTTC.

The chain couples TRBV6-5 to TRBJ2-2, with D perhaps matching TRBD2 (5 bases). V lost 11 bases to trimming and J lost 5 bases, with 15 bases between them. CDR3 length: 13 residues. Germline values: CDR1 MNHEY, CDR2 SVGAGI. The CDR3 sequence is CAASSRETGELFF. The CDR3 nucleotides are TGTGCCGCAAGTAGTCGGGAAACCGGGGAGCTGTTTTTT.

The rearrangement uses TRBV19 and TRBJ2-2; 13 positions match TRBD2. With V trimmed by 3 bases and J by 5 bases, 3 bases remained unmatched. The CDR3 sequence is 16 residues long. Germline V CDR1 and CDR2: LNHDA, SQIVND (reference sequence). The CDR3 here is CASSIPGLAGTGELFF. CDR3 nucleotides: TGTGCCAGTAGTATCCCGGGACTAGCGGGGACCGGGGAGCTGTTTTTT.

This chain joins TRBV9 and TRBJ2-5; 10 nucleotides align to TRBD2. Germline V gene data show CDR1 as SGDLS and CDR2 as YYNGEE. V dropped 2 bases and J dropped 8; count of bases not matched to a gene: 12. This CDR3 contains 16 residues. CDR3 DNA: TGTGCCAGCAGCGTCCTAGCGGGGGCGACCCTGGGTACCCAGTACTTC. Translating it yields CASSVLAGATLGTQYF. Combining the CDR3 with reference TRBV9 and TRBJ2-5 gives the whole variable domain DSGVTQTPKHLITATGQRVTLRCSPRSGDLSVYWYQQSLDQGLQFLIQYYNGEERAKGNILERFSAQQFPDLHSELNLSSLELGDSALYFCASSVLAGATLGTQYFGPGTRLLVL.

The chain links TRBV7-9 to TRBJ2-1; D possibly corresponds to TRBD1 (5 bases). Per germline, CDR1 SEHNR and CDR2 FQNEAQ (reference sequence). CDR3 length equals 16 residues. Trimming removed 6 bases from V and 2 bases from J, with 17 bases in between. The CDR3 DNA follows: TGTGCCAGCAGTAAAACAGGAGACCTAACCTACAATGAGCAGTTCTTC. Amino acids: CASSKTGDLTYNEQFF. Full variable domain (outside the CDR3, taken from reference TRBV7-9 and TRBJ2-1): DTGVSQNPRHKITKRGQNVTFRCDPISEHNRLYWYRQTLGQGPEFLTYFQNEAQLEKSRLLSDRFSAERPKGSFSTLEIQRTEQGDSAMYLCASSKTGDLTYNEQFFGPGTRLTVL.

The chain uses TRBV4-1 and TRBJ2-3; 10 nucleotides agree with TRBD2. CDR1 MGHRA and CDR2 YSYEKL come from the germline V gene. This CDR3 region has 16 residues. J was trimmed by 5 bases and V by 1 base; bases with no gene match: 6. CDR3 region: CASSQVAGGLGDTQYF. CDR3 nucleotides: TGCGCCAGCAGCCAAGTAGCGGGGGGCCTGGGAGATACGCAGTATTTT.

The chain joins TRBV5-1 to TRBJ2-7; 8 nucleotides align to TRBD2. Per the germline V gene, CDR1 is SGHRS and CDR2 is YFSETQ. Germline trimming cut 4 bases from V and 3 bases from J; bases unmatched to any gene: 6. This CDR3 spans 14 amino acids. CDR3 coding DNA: TGCGCCAGCAGCCCGGGGGGGGGCGTCTACGAGCAGTACTTC. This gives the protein CASSPGGGVYEQYF.

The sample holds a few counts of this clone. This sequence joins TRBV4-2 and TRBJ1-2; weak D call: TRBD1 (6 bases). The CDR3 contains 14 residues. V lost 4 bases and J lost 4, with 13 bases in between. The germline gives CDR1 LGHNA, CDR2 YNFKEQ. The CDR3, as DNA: TGTGCCAGCAGCCCCCACCGGGACACCTATGGCTACACCTTC. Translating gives CASSPHRDTYGYTF.